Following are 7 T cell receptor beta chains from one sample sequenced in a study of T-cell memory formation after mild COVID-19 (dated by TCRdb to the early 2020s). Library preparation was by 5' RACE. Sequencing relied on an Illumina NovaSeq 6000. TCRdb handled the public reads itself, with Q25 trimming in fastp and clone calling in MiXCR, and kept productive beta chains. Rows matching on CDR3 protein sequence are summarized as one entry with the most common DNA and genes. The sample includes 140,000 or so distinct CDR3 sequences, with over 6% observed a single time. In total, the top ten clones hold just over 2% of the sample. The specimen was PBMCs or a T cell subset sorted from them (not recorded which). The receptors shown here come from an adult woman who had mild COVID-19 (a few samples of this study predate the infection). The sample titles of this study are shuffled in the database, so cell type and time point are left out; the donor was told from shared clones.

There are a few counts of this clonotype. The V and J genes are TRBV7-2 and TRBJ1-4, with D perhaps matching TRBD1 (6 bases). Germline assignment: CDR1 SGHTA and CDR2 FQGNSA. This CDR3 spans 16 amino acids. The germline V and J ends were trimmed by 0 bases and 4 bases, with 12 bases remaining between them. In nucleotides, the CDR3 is TGTGCCAGCAGCTTAGCCCCAGGACAGTTTAATGAAAAACTGTTTTTT. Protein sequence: CASSLAPGQFNEKLFF.

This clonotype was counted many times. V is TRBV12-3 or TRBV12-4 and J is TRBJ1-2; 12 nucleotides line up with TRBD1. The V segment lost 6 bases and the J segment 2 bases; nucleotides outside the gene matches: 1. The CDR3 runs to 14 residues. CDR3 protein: CASRGTGGNYGYTF. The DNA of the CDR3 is TGTGCCAGCAGGGGGACAGGGGGCAACTATGGCTACACCTTC.

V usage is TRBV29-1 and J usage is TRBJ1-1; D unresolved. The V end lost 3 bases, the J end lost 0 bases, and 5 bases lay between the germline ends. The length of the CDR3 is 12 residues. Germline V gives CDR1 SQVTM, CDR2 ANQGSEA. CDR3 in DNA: TGCAGCGTTGAGACGGTGAACACTGAAGCTTTCTTT. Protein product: CSVETVNTEAFF.

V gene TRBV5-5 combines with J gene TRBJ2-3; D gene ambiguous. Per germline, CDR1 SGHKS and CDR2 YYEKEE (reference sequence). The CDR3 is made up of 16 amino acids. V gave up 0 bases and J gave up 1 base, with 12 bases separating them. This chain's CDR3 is CASSLVNLVGTDTQYF. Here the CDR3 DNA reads TGTGCCAGCAGCTTGGTCAATCTGGTGGGCACAGATACGCAGTATTTT.

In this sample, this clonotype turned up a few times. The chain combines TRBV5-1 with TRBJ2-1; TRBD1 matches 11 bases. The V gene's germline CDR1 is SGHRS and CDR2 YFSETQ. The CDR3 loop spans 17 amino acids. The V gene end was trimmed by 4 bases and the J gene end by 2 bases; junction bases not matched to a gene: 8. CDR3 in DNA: TGCGCCAGCAGCGTAAACCCGGGACAGGGGGCCTACAATGAGCAGTTCTTC. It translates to CASSVNPGQGAYNEQFF.

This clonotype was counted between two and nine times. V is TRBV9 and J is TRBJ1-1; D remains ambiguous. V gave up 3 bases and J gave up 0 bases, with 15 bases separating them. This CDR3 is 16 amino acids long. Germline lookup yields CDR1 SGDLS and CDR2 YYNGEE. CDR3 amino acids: CASSARPDLMNTEAFF. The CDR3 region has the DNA TGTGCCAGCAGCGCTCGCCCTGACCTCATGAACACTGAAGCTTTCTTT.

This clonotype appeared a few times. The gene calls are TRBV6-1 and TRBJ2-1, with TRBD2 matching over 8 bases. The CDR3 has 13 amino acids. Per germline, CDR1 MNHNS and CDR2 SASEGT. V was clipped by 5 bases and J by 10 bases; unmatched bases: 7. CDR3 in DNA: TGTGCCAGCAGTTACCGACGGGGGGGGGAGCAGTTCTTC. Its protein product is CASSYRRGGEQFF.